The sequence of this T cell receptor (beta chain) was determined in a study of blood T cell repertoires in COVID-19. Study-level background: T cells, B-cell-depleted T cells, or PBMCs provided the cDNA or gDNA that served as material.

Repertoires were generated with immunoSEQ multiplex PCR, while TCRdb's copy carries only in-frame clones and drops some. This sample carries some 130,000 clones, 80% to 90% of them seen once, and the ten largest clones take roughly 4.3%. Germline V gene data show CDR1 as SGDLS and CDR2 as YYNGEE. The CDR3 length is 15 residues. The V and J ends lost 3 bases and 6 bases respectively, with 18 bases between them. This clonotype originated in a man in his 60s with COVID-19, enrolled during active disease. Specimen: peripheral blood. The V and J genes are TRBV9 and TRBJ1-2; unclear D gene. CDR3 protein: CASSATGILPDGYTF. DNA for the CDR3: TGTGCCAGCAGCGCAACCGGGATTCTACCTGATGGCTACACCTTC.